By sample fraction, the clone carrying this TCR beta chain is medium-sized (0.01 to 0.1%). Germline CDR1 reads SEHNR; CDR2 reads FQNEAQ (reference sequence). V gave up 5 bases and J gave up 5 bases, with 10 bases separating them. The CDR3 runs 13 residues. The entry originates in a study of immune heterogeneity within non-small cell lung tumors. Bulk tumor genomic DNA, about 620 ng per sample, was used as template. During surgery, several far-apart biopsies were obtained from every primary tumor. Untreated, newly diagnosed non-small cell lung cancer patients underwent curative surgery. Patients newly diagnosed with non-small cell lung cancer and having curative-intent surgery served as donors. Multiplex PCR relied on 32 V and 13 J primers to amplify TCR beta CDR3. TCRdb re-called the multiplex PCR reads through MiXCR, storing one row per CDR3 protein. The repertoire has over 5,500 distinct CDR3 sequences, 20% to 25% of them found once; the top ten carry about 14%.

The clonotype comes from a female donor with non-small cell lung cancer. The V call is TRBV7-9, the J call TRBJ1-5; the D is unclear. Sequenced: lung tumor tissue. DNA of the CDR3: TGTGCCAGCAGCAGGACTTCCGATCAGCCCCAGCATTTT. As protein: CASSRTSDQPQHF.